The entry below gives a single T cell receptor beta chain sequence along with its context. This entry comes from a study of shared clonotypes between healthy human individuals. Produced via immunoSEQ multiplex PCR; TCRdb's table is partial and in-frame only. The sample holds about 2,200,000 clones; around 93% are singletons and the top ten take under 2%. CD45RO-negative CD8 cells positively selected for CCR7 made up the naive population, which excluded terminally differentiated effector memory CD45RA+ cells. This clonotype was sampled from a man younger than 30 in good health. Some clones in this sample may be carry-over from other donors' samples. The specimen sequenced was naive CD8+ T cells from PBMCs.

The CDR3 sequence: CASSVGDFVYEQYF. In DNA, the CDR3 is TGTGCCAGCAGCGTAGGAGACTTCGTCTACGAGCAGTACTTC. The chain links TRBV9 to TRBJ2-7; D remains ambiguous. Trimming shortened V by 0 bases and J by 3 bases, and 10 bases separated the two germline ends. The germline gives CDR1 SGDLS, CDR2 YYNGEE. This CDR3 is 14 amino acids long.